The entry below describes one T cell receptor beta chain. Its matching antigen is unknown. PCR amplification relied on 60 Vbeta primers (plus 13 Jbeta primers). TCRdb keeps only in-frame clones here, not all; method: immunoSEQ multiplex PCR. The profile shows approximately 130,000 clones, 70% to 75% of them singletons. These data are taken from a study of cytomegalovirus exposure and HLA in healthy donors. Study in general: A prior study identified just under 120 million unique TCR beta sequences from some 180 million T cells. Early release data held 85 million or so unique TCRs from HLA-typed donors.

The germline V gene has CDR1 SGHTA and CDR2 FQGNSA. The CDR3 sequence is 16 residues long. Trimming left V 1 base short and J 5 bases short, with 18 bases between. Notes on the study in general: Most CMV-associated TCR beta chains were later found to appear HLA-restricted.

Sample: PBMCs. This rearrangement joins TRBV7-2 to TRBJ2-7, with D perhaps TRBD1 (5 bases). This clonotype was obtained from a man younger than 45 in good health and CMV-seronegative. For the CDR3, the DNA is TGTGCCAGCAGCTTAGTTGGGGCAGGGTATCCGGACGAGCAGTACTTC. Translation gives CASSLVGAGYPDEQYF.